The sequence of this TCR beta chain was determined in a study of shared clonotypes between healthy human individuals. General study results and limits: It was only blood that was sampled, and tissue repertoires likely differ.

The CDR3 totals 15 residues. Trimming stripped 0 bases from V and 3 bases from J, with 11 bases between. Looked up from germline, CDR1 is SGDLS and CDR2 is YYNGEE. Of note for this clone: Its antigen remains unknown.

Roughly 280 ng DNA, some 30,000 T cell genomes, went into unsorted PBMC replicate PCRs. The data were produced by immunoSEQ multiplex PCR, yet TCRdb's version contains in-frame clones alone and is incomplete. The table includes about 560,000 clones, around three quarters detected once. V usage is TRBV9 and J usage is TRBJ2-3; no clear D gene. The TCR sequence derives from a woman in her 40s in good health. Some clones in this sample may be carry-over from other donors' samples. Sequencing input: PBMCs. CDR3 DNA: TGTGCCAGCAGCGTAGGACGTGCCGGGACAGATACGCAGTATTTT. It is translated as CASSVGRAGTDTQYF.